The rows below give T cell receptor beta chains drawn from one sample of a study of early T cells in non-severe SARS-CoV-2 infection. TCRdb re-derived calls from the 5' RACE reads in MiXCR, one entry per CDR3 protein. This table holds some 70,000 distinct CDR3 sequences, 9.5% to 15% found once. Sequences were obtained from whole blood. These receptors were taken from an adult who was a healthcare worker with PCR-confirmed SARS-CoV-2 infection or an uninfected control (not recorded which). CDR3s include the opening cysteine and the closing phenylalanine or tryptophan. D genes are given only for firm matches. Size is omitted from some rows. Given values are once, few, many or a class for expanded clones.

CASSLTGAYMAGYTF	TGTGCCAGCAGCTTGACAGGGGCGTACATGGCTGGCTACACCTTC	many	TRBV5-6	TRBJ1-2	TRBD1
CASTRLRTDTQYF	TGTGCCAGCACTCGACTACGCACAGATACGCAGTATTTT	.	TRBV6-2/TRBV6-3	TRBJ2-3	.
CATSDPVAGRPDTQYF	TGTGCCACCAGTGATCCCGTAGCGGGACGTCCAGATACGCAGTATTTT	few	TRBV24-1	TRBJ2-3	TRBD2
CASSGEAVGELFF	TGTGCCAGCTCAGGGGAAGCGGTCGGGGAGCTGTTTTTT	.	TRBV14	TRBJ2-2	.
CASSFGRETQYF	TGCGCCAGCAGCTTTGGCCGGGAGACCCAGTACTTC	many	TRBV5-1	TRBJ2-5	.
CATSDSTDTQYF	TGTGCCACCAGTGATTCGACGGATACGCAGTATTTT	many	TRBV24-1	TRBJ2-3	.
CASSLRQGASSGANALTF	TGCGCCAGCAGCTTACGACAGGGGGCGAGCTCTGGGGCCAACGCCCTGACTTTC	once	TRBV7-8	TRBJ2-6	TRBD1
CASSQGVHLYNEQFF	TGTGCCAGCAGCCAAGGGGTACACCTCTACAATGAGCAGTTCTTC	many	TRBV14	TRBJ2-1	.
CASSEGQPYNEQFF	TGTGCCAGCAGTGAGGGACAGCCTTACAATGAGCAGTTCTTC	few	TRBV2	TRBJ2-1	TRBD1
CASMVDRGWVAKNIQYF	TGTGCCAGCATGGTGGACAGGGGGTGGGTAGCCAAAAACATTCAGTACTTC	few	TRBV28	TRBJ2-4	TRBD1
CASSSRDTQYF	TGTGCCAGCAGCTCGAGGGATACGCAGTATTTT	.	TRBV11-2	TRBJ2-3	.
CSVGPESYEQYF	TGCAGCGTTGGGCCGGAGTCCTACGAGCAGTACTTC	.	TRBV29-1	TRBJ2-7	.
CSVEKLGVAEQYF	TGCAGCGTTGAAAAATTGGGAGTCGCCGAGCAGTACTTC	many	TRBV29-1	TRBJ2-7	.
CASSHLSVTGPSTDTQYF	TGTGCCAGCAGTCACCTCTCGGTAACGGGCCCTAGCACAGATACGCAGTATTTT	many	TRBV28	TRBJ2-3	.
CAWAKGENTEAFF	TGTGCCTGGGCTAAGGGAGAAAACACTGAAGCTTTCTTT	few	TRBV30	TRBJ1-1	.
CATSDFSVSGRADTQYF	TGTGCCACCAGTGATTTTAGTGTCAGCGGGAGGGCAGATACGCAGTATTTT	many	TRBV24-1	TRBJ2-3	TRBD2
CASSHAPGGTSRYF	TGTGCCAGCAGCCACGCCCCTGGTGGGACCTCTCGGTATTTT	.	TRBV3-1	TRBJ2-3	.
CASSLEEETQYF	TGTGCCAGCAGCTTAGAAGAAGAGACCCAGTACTTC	few	TRBV13	TRBJ2-5	.
CSASLPGRGNSPNYGYTF	TGCAGTGCTAGTCTCCCCGGCAGGGGCAACTCTCCTAACTATGGCTACACCTTC	few	TRBV20-1	TRBJ1-2	.
CSARGLAGAKDTQYF	TGCAGTGCCCGAGGGCTAGCGGGAGCAAAAGATACGCAGTATTTT	many	TRBV20-1	TRBJ2-3	TRBD2
CASSRTDYEQYF	TGTGCCAGCAGTAGGACGGACTACGAGCAGTACTTC	many	TRBV2	TRBJ2-7	.
CAATYEQYF	TGTGCTGCGACCTACGAGCAGTACTTC	.	TRBV21-1	TRBJ2-7	.
CSAQPGQTHYEQYF	TGCAGTGCGCAGCCGGGACAGACACACTACGAGCAGTACTTC	.	TRBV20-1	TRBJ2-7	TRBD1
CASSLTGGNSGANVLTF	TGTGCCAGCAGCTTAACGGGAGGCAACTCTGGGGCCAACGTCCTGACTTTC	few	TRBV7-3	TRBJ2-6	.
CASSPSAGSGNTIYF	TGTGCCAGCTCACCAAGCGCCGGCTCTGGAAACACCATATATTTT	many	TRBV18	TRBJ1-3	.
CSAPDAGQEYF	TGCAGCGCCCCCGACGCTGGACAGGAGTATTTT	few	TRBV29-1	TRBJ2-3	TRBD1
CASSHRGEPQHF	TGTGCCAGCTCCCACCGGGGTGAGCCCCAGCATTTT	many	TRBV18	TRBJ1-5	.
CASSSGRAFF	TGTGCCAGCTCCTCCGGTAGGGCTTTCTTT	few	TRBV28	TRBJ1-1	.
CASSLNRGVSETQYF	TGTGCCAGCAGCTTGAACAGGGGAGTATCAGAGACCCAGTACTTC	few	TRBV5-4	TRBJ2-5	TRBD1